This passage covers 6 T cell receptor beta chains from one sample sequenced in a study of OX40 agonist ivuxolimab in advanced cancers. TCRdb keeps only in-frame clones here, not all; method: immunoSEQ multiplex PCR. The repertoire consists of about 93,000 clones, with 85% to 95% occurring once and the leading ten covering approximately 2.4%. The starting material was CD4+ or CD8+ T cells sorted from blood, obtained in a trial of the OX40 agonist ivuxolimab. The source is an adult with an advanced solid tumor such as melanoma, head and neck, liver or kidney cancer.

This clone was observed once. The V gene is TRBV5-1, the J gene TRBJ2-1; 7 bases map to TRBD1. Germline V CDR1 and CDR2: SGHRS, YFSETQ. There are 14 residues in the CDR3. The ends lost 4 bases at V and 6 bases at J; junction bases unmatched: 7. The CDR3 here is CASSEGQNFNEQFF. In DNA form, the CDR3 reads TGCGCCAGCAGCGAGGGACAGAACTTCAATGAGCAGTTCTTC. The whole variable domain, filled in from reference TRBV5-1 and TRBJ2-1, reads KAGVTQTPRYLIKTRGQQVTLSCSPISGHRSVSWYQQTPGQGLQFLFEYFSETQRNKGNFPGRFSGRQFSNSRSEMNVSTLELGDSALYLCASSEGQNFNEQFFGPGTRLTVL.

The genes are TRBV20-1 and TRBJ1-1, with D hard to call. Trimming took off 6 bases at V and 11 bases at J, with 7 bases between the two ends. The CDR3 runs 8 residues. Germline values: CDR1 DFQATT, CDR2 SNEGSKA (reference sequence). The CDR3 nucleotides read TGCAGTGCCCCTGGTGCTTTCTTT. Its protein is CSAPGAFF.

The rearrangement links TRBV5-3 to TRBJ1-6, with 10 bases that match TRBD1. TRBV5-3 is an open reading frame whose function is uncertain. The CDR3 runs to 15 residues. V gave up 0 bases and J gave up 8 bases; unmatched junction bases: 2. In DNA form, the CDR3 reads TGTGCCAGAAGCTTGGGACAGGGGGCACATTCACCCCTCCACTTT. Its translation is CARSLGQGAHSPLHF.

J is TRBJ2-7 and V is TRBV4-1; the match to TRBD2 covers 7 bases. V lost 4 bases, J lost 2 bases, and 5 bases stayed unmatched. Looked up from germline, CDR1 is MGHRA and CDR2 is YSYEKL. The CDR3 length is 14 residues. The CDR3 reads CASSLFGGTYEQYF. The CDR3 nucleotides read TGCGCCAGCAGCCTTTTCGGGGGGACCTACGAGCAGTACTTC.

Written as DNA, the CDR3 is TGTGCCAGCAGTGAATATAAGGGCCCGGGGATGAACACTGAAGCTTTCTTT. Protein product: CASSEYKGPGMNTEAFF. V usage is TRBV25-1 and J usage is TRBJ1-1; D is undetermined. Trimming shortened V by 0 bases and J by 0 bases, and 14 bases separated the two germline ends. Germline V gene sequence: CDR1 MGHDK, CDR2 SYGVNS. The CDR3 runs 17 residues.

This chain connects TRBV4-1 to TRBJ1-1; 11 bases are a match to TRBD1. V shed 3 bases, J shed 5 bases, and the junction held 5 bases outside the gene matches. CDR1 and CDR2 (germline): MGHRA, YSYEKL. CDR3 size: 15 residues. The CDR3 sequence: CASSHTGQGVTEAFF. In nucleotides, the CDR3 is TGCGCCAGCAGCCATACGGGACAGGGGGTTACTGAAGCTTTCTTT.